A selection of T cell receptor beta chains follows, all from one sample in a study of STAT5B mutations in CD4+ large granular lymphocyte leukemia. Clones were read by immunoSEQ multiplex PCR, and TCRdb kept only the in-frame ones, dropping some. The sample has 30,000 to 35,000 clones, 70% to 90% seen once. Material: CD4+ T cells from blood buffy coats. The receptors shown here come from a human donor in good health. Both conserved end residues are part of each CDR3. A D gene is named only where the DNA matches it firmly. The listing skips clone size in some rows; elsewhere it reads once, few, many or a size class.

size	V	D	J	CDR3	DNA
NA	TRBV6-6	NA	TRBJ2-7	CASSYPERHSYEQYF	TGTGCCAGCAGTTACCCAGAACGGCATTCCTACGAGCAGTACTTC
NA	TRBV7-2	TRBD1	TRBJ2-1	CASRDGQGWGYEQFF	TGTGCCAGCAGAGATGGACAGGGATGGGGCTATGAGCAGTTCTTC
NA	TRBV28	NA	TRBJ1-1	CASSPGAPQNTEAFF	TGTGCCAGCAGCCCAGGGGCCCCCCAGAACACTGAAGCTTTCTTT
NA	TRBV5-1	TRBD1	TRBJ1-4	CASSSGGTGAEKLFF	TGCGCCAGCAGCTCGGGTGGGACAGGGGCTGAAAAACTGTTTTTT
NA	TRBV28	NA	TRBJ1-5	CASSPGFPQHF	TGTGCCAGCAGTCCCGGGTTCCCCCAGCATTTT
NA	TRBV15	NA	TRBJ2-3	CATSEPRARPSKDTNTDTQYF	TGTGCCACCAGCGAGCCCCGGGCTAGACCAAGTAAAGATACGAACACAGATACGCAGTATTTT
NA	TRBV10-1	TRBD2	TRBJ2-1	CASSAAGLALNNEQFF	TGCGCCAGCAGTGCCGCCGGACTAGCTTTGAACAATGAGCAGTTCTTC
NA	TRBV10-1	TRBD2	TRBJ2-7	CASSESTSASYEQYF	TGCGCCAGCAGTGAGTCGACTAGCGCTTCCTACGAGCAGTACTTC
NA	TRBV6-4	NA	TRBJ2-3	CASSSGGVSTDTQYF	TGTGCCAGCAGTTCCGGCGGGGTTAGCACAGATACGCAGTATTTT
NA	TRBV6-5	TRBD2	TRBJ2-2	CASSYNGGSTGELFF	TGTGCCAGCAGTTACAACGGGGGGAGCACCGGGGAGCTGTTTTTT
NA	TRBV29-1	NA	TRBJ2-3	CGAGSQYF	TGCGGGGCGGGGTCGCAGTATTTT
NA	TRBV27	NA	TRBJ1-2	CASSLRVGVVGRYGYTF	TGTGCCAGCAGTTTACGTGTCGGGGTTGTAGGCCGCTATGGCTACACCTTC
NA	TRBV2	NA	TRBJ2-5	CASRRDLQETQYF	TGTGCCAGCAGGCGGGACCTCCAAGAGACCCAGTACTTC
few	TRBV2	NA	TRBJ1-2	CASSANRNYGYTF	TGTGCCAGCAGTGCTAACAGGAACTATGGCTACACCTTC
NA	TRBV5-4	TRBD1	TRBJ1-3	CASSFRQGRGNTIYF	TGTGCCAGCAGCTTTAGACAGGGGCGCGGAAACACCATATATTTT
few	TRBV7-2	NA	TRBJ1-2	CASSSGEFEGVSYGYTF	TGTGCCAGCAGCTCAGGGGAATTTGAGGGTGTCTCCTATGGCTACACCTTC
NA	TRBV15	NA	TRBJ2-1	CATSREWEYEQFF	TGTGCCACCAGCAGAGAATGGGAGTATGAGCAGTTCTTC
NA	TRBV29-1	NA	TRBJ1-1	CSAAPQGSTEAFF	TGCAGCGCTGCCCCCCAAGGGAGCACTGAAGCTTTCTTT
NA	TRBV5-5	NA	TRBJ1-4	CASSLSQALREKLFF	TGTGCCAGCAGCTTGAGTCAGGCCCTTAGGGAAAAACTGTTTTTT
once	TRBV2	TRBD1	TRBJ2-7	CATNPGTGGYEQYF	TGTGCCACCAATCCGGGAACAGGGGGCTACGAGCAGTACTTC
NA	TRBV29-1	NA	TRBJ1-2	CSVEARGGGYTF	TGCAGCGTTGAAGCGAGGGGCGGAGGCTACACCTTC
NA	TRBV2	NA	TRBJ1-3	CASLRSSGNTIYF	TGTGCCAGCTTACGGTCCTCTGGAAACACCATATATTTT
NA	TRBV7-8	NA	TRBJ2-5	CASSLNTLRVETQYF	TGTGCCAGCAGCTTAAACACCCTAAGGGTGGAGACCCAGTACTTC
NA	TRBV5-4	NA	TRBJ2-7	CASSLGGTTYEQYF	TGTGCCAGCAGCTTGGGTGGTACTACCTACGAGCAGTACTTC